In its sample, the clone carrying this T cell receptor (beta chain) was seen many times. Its antigen is not known. The CDR3 extends over 15 amino acids. Trimming shortened V by 1 base and J by 8 bases, and 17 bases separated the two germline ends. CDR1 is LGHNA and CDR2 is YNFKEQ in the germline V gene. This entry belongs to a study of CD8+CD57+ T cells in acquired aplastic anemia. Study-wide background: Sorted CD4+ and CD8+ cells gave a mean 3.2 ug DNA, range roughly 0.19 to 27.4 ug. Among healthy donors, CD4+ cells averaged about 10 million reads. Study-level findings and limits: Levels of CD8+ Simpson's diversity were not significantly distinct in patients versus controls. Common to patients and controls were roughly 30 CD8+ CDR3 sequences.

The TCR beta profiling, which covered VDJ combination and CDR3 sequence, was carried out using genomic DNA as the template. From the reads, TCRdb called clonotypes with MiXCR, one entry per CDR3 protein. The sample includes about 210,000 distinct CDR3 sequences, around 60% of them seen just once. The chain links TRBV4-2 to TRBJ1-2, with D possibly matching TRBD1 (5 bases). This receptor was obtained from a human donor in good health. Sequencing was done on a sample of sorted CD4+, CD8+, or CD8+CD57+ T cells (not recorded which) from PBMCs. The CDR3 loop is CASSQALSGHDGYTF. In nucleotides, the CDR3 is TGTGCCAGCAGCCAAGCATTGTCGGGGCATGACGGCTACACCTTC.